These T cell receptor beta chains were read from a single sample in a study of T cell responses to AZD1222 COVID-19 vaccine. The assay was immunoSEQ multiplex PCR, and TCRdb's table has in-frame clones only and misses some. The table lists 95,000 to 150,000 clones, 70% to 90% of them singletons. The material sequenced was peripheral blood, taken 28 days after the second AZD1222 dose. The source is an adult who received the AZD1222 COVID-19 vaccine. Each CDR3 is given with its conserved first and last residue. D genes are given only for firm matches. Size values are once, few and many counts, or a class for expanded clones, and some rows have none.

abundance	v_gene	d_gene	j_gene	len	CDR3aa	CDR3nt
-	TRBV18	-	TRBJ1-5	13	CASSPDSNQPQHF	TGTGCCAGCTCACCCGACAGCAATCAGCCCCAGCATTTT
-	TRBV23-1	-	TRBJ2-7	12	CASNPGTYEQYF	TGCGCCAGCAACCCCGGAACCTACGAGCAGTACTTC
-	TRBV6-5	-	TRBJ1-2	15	CASSYSSLNSDGYTF	TGTGCCAGCAGTTACTCGAGTTTAAACAGCGATGGCTACACCTTC
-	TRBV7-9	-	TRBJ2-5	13	CASSSTIQETQYF	TGTGCCAGCAGCTCTACAATACAAGAGACCCAGTACTTC
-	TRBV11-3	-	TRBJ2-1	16	CASSSSGDLSYNEQFF	TGTGCCAGCAGCTCCTCGGGGGACCTCTCCTACAATGAGCAGTTCTTC
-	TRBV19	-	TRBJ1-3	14	CASRYTGTGNTIYF	TGTGCCAGTCGTTATACAGGGACCGGAAACACCATATATTTT
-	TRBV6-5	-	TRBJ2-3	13	CASSYRQYSTQYF	TGTGCCAGCAGTTACCGCCAGTACAGTACGCAGTATTTT
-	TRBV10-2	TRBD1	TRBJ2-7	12	CASSNDRDEQYF	TGCGCCAGCAGCAACGACAGGGACGAGCAGTACTTC
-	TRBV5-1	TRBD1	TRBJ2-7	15	CASSSRDRGLYEQYF	TGCGCCAGCAGCTCGAGGGACAGGGGGCTCTACGAGCAGTACTTC
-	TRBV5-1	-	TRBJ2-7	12	CASSGDNAEQYF	TGCGCCAGCAGTGGGGACAATGCCGAGCAGTACTTC
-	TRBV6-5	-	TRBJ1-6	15	CASSYRAERNSPLHF	TGTGCCAGCAGTTACAGGGCAGAGAGAAATTCACCCCTCCACTTT
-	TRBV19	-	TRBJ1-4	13	CASKHPGNEKLFF	TGTGCCAGTAAGCACCCGGGGAATGAAAAACTGTTTTTT
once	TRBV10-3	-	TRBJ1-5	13	CAISEWSNQPQHF	TGTGCCATCAGTGAGTGGAGCAATCAGCCCCAGCATTTT
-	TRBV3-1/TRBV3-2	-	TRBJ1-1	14	CASSQDQGRTEAFF	TGTGCCAGCAGCCAAGACCAGGGGCGCACTGAAGCTTTCTTT
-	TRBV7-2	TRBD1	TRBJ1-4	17	CASSLAVTGGAGEKLFF	TGTGCCAGCAGCTTAGCTGTGACAGGGGGCGCAGGGGAAAAACTGTTTTTT
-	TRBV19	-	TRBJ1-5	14	CASSISSSNQPQHF	TGTGCCAGTAGTATAAGTTCTAGCAATCAGCCCCAGCATTTT
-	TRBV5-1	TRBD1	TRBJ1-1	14	CASRPGTGGTEAFF	TGCGCCAGCAGACCCGGGACAGGGGGCACTGAAGCTTTCTTT
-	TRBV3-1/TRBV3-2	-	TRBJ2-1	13	CASSQLSYNEQFF	TGTGCCAGCAGCCAATTATCCTACAATGAGCAGTTCTTC
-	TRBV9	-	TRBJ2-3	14	CASSVEGRGDTQYF	TGTGCCAGCAGCGTAGAGGGTAGGGGAGATACGCAGTATTTT
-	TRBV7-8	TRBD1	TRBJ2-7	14	CASTDSGQGNEQYF	TGTGCCAGCACCGATTCCGGACAGGGGAACGAGCAGTACTTC
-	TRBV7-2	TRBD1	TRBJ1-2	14	CASSFRDSNYGYTF	TGTGCCAGCAGCTTCCGGGACAGTAACTATGGCTACACCTTC
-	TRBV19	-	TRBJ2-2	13	CASMVTNTGELFF	TGTGCCAGTATGGTAACGAACACCGGGGAGCTGTTTTTT
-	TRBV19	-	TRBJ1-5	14	CASSIDLSPPTQHF	TGTGCCAGTAGTATAGATCTATCCCCCCCCACGCAGCATTTT
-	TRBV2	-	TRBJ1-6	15	CASSDGESYNSPLHF	TGTGCCAGCAGTGACGGGGAATCCTATAATTCACCCCTCCACTTT
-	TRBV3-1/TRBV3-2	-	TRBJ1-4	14	CASSQQARGEKLFF	TGTGCCAGCAGCCAACAGGCAAGGGGTGAAAAACTGTTTTTT
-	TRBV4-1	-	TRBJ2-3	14	CASSLTGFTDTQYF	TGCGCCAGCAGCCTCACAGGGTTCACAGATACGCAGTATTTT
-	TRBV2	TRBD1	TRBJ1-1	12	CASSRDSPEAFF	TGTGCCAGCAGTCGGGACAGCCCTGAAGCTTTCTTT
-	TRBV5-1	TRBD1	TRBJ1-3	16	CASSLTQQGSGNTIYF	TGCGCCAGCAGCTTGACACAACAGGGGAGTGGAAACACCATATATTTT
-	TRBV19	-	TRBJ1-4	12	CASSTPGGKLFF	TGTGCCAGTAGTACCCCCGGGGGGAAACTGTTTTTT
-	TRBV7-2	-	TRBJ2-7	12	CASSGQTYEQYF	TGTGCCAGCTCCGGACAGACCTACGAGCAGTACTTC
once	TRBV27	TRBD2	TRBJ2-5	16	CASSLAGGRLTKTQYF	TGTGCCAGCAGCCTAGCGGGGGGGCGACTGACAAAGACCCAGTACTTC
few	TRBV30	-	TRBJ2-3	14	CAWSVAASTDTQYF	TGTGCCTGGAGTGTGGCGGCTAGCACAGATACGCAGTATTTT
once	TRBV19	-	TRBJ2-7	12	CASSDGHYEQYF	TGTGCCAGTAGTGACGGACACTACGAGCAGTACTTC
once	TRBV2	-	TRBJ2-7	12	CAGTDREDEQYF	TGTGCCGGAACCGACAGGGAGGACGAGCAGTACTTC
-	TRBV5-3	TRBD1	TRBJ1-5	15	CARSFEGAVGQPQHF	TGTGCCAGAAGCTTCGAGGGGGCGGTGGGTCAGCCCCAGCATTTT
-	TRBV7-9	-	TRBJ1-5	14	CASSLSGLNQPQHF	TGTGCCAGCAGCTTATCCGGGCTCAATCAGCCCCAGCATTTT
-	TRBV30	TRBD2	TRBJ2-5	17	CAWSIPGGRGGTGAQYF	TGTGCCTGGAGTATCCCAGGAGGTCGCGGGGGGACCGGGGCCCAGTACTTC
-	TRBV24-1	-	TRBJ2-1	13	CATSGTSLNEQFF	TGTGCCACTTCCGGGACTTCCTTAAATGAGCAGTTCTTC
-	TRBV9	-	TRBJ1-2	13	CASSVFGTNGYTF	TGTGCCAGCAGCGTTTTCGGGACGAATGGCTACACCTTC
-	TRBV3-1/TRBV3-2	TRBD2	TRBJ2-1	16	CASSQDLRGGHHEQFF	TGTGCCAGCAGCCAAGATCTACGGGGGGGCCACCATGAGCAGTTCTTC
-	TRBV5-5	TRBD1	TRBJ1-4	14	CASRTGGSNEKLFF	TGTGCCAGCAGGACAGGGGGATCTAATGAAAAACTGTTTTTT
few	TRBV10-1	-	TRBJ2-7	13	CASGGDSTYEQYF	TGCGCCAGTGGTGGGGACTCAACCTACGAGCAGTACTTC
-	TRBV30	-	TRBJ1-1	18	CAWSVLVSARTEGTEAFF	TGTGCCTGGAGTGTATTGGTGTCGGCCCGAACGGAGGGCACTGAAGCTTTCTTT